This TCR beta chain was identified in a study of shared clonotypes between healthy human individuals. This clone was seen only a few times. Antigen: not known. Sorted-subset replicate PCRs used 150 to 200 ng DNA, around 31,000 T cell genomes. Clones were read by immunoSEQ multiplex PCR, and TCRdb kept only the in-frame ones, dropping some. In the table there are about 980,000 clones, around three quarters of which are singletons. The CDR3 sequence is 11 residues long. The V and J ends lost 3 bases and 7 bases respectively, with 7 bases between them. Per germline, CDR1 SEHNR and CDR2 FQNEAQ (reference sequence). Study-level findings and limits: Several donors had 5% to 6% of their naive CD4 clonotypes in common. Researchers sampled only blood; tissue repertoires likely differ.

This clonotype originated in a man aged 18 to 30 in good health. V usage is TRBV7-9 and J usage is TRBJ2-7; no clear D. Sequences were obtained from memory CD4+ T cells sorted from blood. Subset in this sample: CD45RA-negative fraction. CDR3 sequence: CASSFRVEQYF. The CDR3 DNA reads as TGTGCCAGCAGCTTTCGTGTTGAGCAGTACTTC.